The sequence of this TCR beta chain was determined in a study of T cell changes during pregnancy in multiple sclerosis. Trimming took off 7 bases at V and 5 bases at J, with 17 bases between the two ends. The CDR3 is 14 residues long. Germline V gives CDR1 SGHTA, CDR2 FQGNSA. Profiled with immunoSEQ multiplex PCR; TCRdb holds only in-frame clones, not every one. This sample has 90,000 or so clones, with more than 85% found just once. Source: peripheral blood, taken in the first trimester of pregnancy. The chain couples TRBV7-2 to TRBJ1-1, with D tentatively TRBD1 (5 bases). The receptor comes from a female donor with multiple sclerosis, enrolled in a pregnancy study. CDR3 sequence reads: CASTRGGAGTEAFF. The CDR3 DNA sequence: TGTGCCAGCACCAGAGGCGGGGCTGGGACTGAAGCTTTCTTT.